These T cell receptor beta chains were read from a single sample in a study of shared clonotypes between healthy human individuals. TCRdb's copy holds only in-frame clones and misses some; the assay was immunoSEQ multiplex PCR. The sample has about 820,000 clones, 85% to 95% seen once. Sample: naive CD8+ T cells sorted from blood. The source of these receptors is a man aged 30 to 39 in good health. Both conserved end residues are part of each CDR3. Fields, in order: CDR3 length, V gene, J gene, clone size, D gene, CDR3 DNA, CDR3 protein. A D gene is named only where the DNA matches it firmly. A row's size may be missing; if present it is once, few, many or a size class.

>17|TRBV7-9|TRBJ2-7|-|TRBD1
TGTGCCAGCAGCGCAGGGGCCACCGGGACAGGGCGATACGAGCAGTACTTC
CASSAGATGTGRYEQYF
>16|TRBV27|TRBJ2-7|-|TRBD2
TGTGCCAGCAGTCCCCTCGCGGGGGGGACTCACTACGAGCAGTACTTC
CASSPLAGGTHYEQYF
>14|TRBV7-9|TRBJ2-5|-|-
TGTGCCAGCAGCTGGAGGGACAGAGGAGAGACCCAGTACTTC
CASSWRDRGETQYF
>12|TRBV6-1|TRBJ2-1|-|-
TGTGCCAGCAGCATAGGGGTGACTGAGCAGTTCTTC
CASSIGVTEQFF
>17|TRBV28|TRBJ2-7|-|-
TGTGCCAGCAGTTTACTACCGGACGGCCGCGGTTTTCACGAGCAGTACTTC
CASSLLPDGRGFHEQYF
>14|TRBV30|TRBJ2-7|-|TRBD1
TGTGCCTGGAGTGCACAGGGGCGCTCCTACGAGCAGTACTTC
CAWSAQGRSYEQYF
>15|TRBV7-3|TRBJ2-6|-|TRBD1
TGTGCCAGCAGCGACTGGACAGGGGGAACCAACGTCCTGACTTTC
CASSDWTGGTNVLTF
>16|TRBV10-3|TRBJ2-7|-|TRBD1
TGTGCCATCAGTGAGTCAGAAGAACAGGGGGAAAACGAGCAGTACTTC
CAISESEEQGENEQYF
>16|TRBV7-9|TRBJ1-3|-|-
TGTGCCAGCAGCTTAGGACCCGGTGCAGCTGGAAACACCATATATTTT
CASSLGPGAAGNTIYF
>12|TRBV7-8|TRBJ2-1|few|-
TGTGCCAGCACCCCCGCGGGCAATGAGCAGTTCTTC
CASTPAGNEQFF
>15|TRBV29-1|TRBJ2-3|-|TRBD2
TGCAGCGTTGTCGGGACTAGCGGGAGGCAGAATACGCAGTATTTT
CSVVGTSGRQNTQYF
>13|TRBV4-1|TRBJ2-3|-|-
TGCGCCAGCAGCCAAGTTAGCACAGATACGCAGTATTTT
CASSQVSTDTQYF
>13|TRBV27|TRBJ2-7|few|TRBD1
TGTGCCACCGCGTACAGGGGGTCTAGGGAGCAGTACTTC
CATAYRGSREQYF
>18|TRBV5-1|TRBJ2-2|-|TRBD1
TGCGCCAGCAGCTCGACGGGGGACAGGGTTTTGAACACCGGGGAGCTGTTTTTT
CASSSTGDRVLNTGELFF
>16|TRBV9|TRBJ2-7|-|TRBD2
TGTGCCAGCAGCGTAGGTTGGAGCGGGGGGACCTACGAGCAGTACTTC
CASSVGWSGGTYEQYF
>11|TRBV18|TRBJ2-1|few|-
TGTGCCAGCTCACCACGCAATGAGCAGTTCTTC
CASSPRNEQFF
>14|TRBV2|TRBJ2-1|-|TRBD1
TGTGCCAGCCCTCTCCGGGACAGGGAAAATGAGCAGTTCTTC
CASPLRDRENEQFF
>10|TRBV2|TRBJ1-2|-|-
TGTGCCAGCAGATATGAGGGCTACACCTTC
CASRYEGYTF
>13|TRBV16|TRBJ2-5|-|-
TGTGCCAGCAGCCACATCAGTGGAGAGACCCAGTACTTC
CASSHISGETQYF
>15|TRBV19|TRBJ1-5|-|-
TGTGCCAGTAGTATGGTGGCAGGGTCCAATCAGCCCCAGCATTTT
CASSMVAGSNQPQHF
>14|TRBV27|TRBJ2-7|-|-
TGTGCCAGCAGTTTAGGAGCGTTCTCCTACGAGCAGTACTTC
CASSLGAFSYEQYF
>18|TRBV19|TRBJ2-2|-|TRBD1
TGTGCCAGTAGTTCTGTGGGACAGGGGGCAGGGAACACCGGGGAGCTGTTTTTT
CASSSVGQGAGNTGELFF
>14|TRBV29-1|TRBJ2-6|-|-
TGCAGCGTTGATACGGGCTCCGGGGCCAACGTCCTGACTTTC
CSVDTGSGANVLTF
>13|TRBV5-6|TRBJ2-2|once|-
TGTGCCAGCATCAGCAGGGGTACCGGGGAGCTGTTTTTT
CASISRGTGELFF
>15|TRBV7-8|TRBJ2-3|-|-
TGTGCCAGCATATTTAGATCCGGGTTTATGGATACGCAGTATTTT
CASIFRSGFMDTQYF
>11|TRBV4-1|TRBJ1-4|-|-
TGCGCCAGCAGCCTACGGGGAGAACTGTTTTTT
CASSLRGELFF
>15|TRBV23-1|TRBJ2-5|few|TRBD1
TGCGCCAGCAGTCATCCCGGGACAGCGAAAGAGACCCAGTACTTC
CASSHPGTAKETQYF
>15|TRBV7-2|TRBJ2-7|-|-
TGTGCCAGCAGCTCCCCATCTAGAGGGAGTGGTGAGCAGTACTTC
CASSSPSRGSGEQYF
>13|TRBV2|TRBJ1-1|once|TRBD1
TGTGCCAGCAGTGGGCAGGGGGGCTATGAAGCTTTCTTT
CASSGQGGYEAFF
>19|TRBV6-4|TRBJ2-4|-|TRBD2
TGTGCCAGCACGGGGGGACTAGCGGGAGTGGGGTATGGCAAAAACATTCAGTACTTC
CASTGGLAGVGYGKNIQYF
>13|TRBV7-9|TRBJ2-7|-|-
TGTGCCAGCAGCTTATGGAAAACCTACGAGCAGTACTTC
CASSLWKTYEQYF